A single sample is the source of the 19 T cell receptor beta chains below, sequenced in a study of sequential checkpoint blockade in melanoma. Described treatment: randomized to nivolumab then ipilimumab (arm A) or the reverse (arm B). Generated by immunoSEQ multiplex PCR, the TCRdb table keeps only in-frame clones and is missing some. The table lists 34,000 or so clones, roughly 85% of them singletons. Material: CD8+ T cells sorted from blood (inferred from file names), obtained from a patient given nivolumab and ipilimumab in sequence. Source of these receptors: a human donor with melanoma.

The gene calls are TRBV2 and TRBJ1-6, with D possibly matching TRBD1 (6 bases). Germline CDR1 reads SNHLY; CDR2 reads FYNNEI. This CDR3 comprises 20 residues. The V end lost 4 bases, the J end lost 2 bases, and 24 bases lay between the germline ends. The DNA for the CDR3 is TGTGCCAGCAGTGGACCTAGGGACATTGTAGCAGATCCCTATAATTCACCCCTCCACTTT. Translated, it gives CASSGPRDIVADPYNSPLHF.

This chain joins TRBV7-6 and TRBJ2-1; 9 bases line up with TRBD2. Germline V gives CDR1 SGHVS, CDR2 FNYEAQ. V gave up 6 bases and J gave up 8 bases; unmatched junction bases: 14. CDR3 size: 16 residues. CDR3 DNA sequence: TGTGCCAGCAGGGATATAAATAGCGGGAGTCCCCATGAGCAGTTCTTC. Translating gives CASRDINSGSPHEQFF. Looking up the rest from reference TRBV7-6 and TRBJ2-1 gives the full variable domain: GAGVSQSPRYKVTKRGQDVALRCDPISGHVSLYWYRQALGQGPEFLTYFNYEAQQDKSGLPNDRFSAERPEGSISTLTIQRTEQRDSAMYRCASRDINSGSPHEQFFGPGTRLTVL.

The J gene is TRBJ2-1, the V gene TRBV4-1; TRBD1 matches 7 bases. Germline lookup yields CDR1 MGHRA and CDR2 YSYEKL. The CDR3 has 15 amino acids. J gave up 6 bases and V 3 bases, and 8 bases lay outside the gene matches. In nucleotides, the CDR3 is TGCGCCAGCAGCCAGCCCGGGACAGTCCCCAATGAGCAGTTCTTC. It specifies CASSQPGTVPNEQFF.

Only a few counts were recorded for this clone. CDR3 in DNA: TGTGCCAGCAGCAACCCGGGGGCGGGGGCGCGCGGCAATGAGCAGTTCTTC. Its protein product is CASSNPGAGARGNEQFF. The chain uses TRBV7-2 and TRBJ2-1, with D possibly TRBD2 on 7 matching bases. Trimming took 5 bases from V and 6 from J, leaving 23 bases between them. Germline V gives CDR1 SGHTA, CDR2 FQGNSA. This CDR3 comprises 17 residues.

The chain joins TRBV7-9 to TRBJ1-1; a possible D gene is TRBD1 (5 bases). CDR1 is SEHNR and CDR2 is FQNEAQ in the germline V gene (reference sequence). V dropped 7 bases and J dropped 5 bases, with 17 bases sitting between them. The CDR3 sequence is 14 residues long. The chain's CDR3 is CASTRGGVATEAFF. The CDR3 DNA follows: TGTGCCAGCACCCGGGGGGGTGTGGCGACTGAAGCTTTCTTT.

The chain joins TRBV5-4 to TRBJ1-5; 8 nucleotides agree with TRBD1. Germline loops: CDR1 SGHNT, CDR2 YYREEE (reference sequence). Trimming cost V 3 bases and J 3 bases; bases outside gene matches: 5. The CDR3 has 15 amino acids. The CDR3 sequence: CASSWTGYDNQPQHF. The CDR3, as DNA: TGTGCCAGCAGCTGGACAGGGTACGACAATCAGCCCCAGCATTTT. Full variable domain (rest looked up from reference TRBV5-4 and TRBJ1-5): ETGVTQSPTHLIKTRGQQVTLRCSSQSGHNTVSWYQQALGQGPQFIFQYYREEENGRGNFPPRFSGLQFPNYSSELNVNALELDDSALYLCASSWTGYDNQPQHFGDGTRLSIL.

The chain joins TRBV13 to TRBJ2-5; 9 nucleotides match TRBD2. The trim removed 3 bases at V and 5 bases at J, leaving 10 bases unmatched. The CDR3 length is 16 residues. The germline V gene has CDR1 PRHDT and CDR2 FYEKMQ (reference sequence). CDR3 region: CASSFSQRGAGETQYF. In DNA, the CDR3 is TGTGCCAGCAGCTTTTCCCAGCGGGGGGCCGGGGAGACCCAGTACTTC. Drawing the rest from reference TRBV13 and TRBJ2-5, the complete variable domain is AAGVIQSPRHLIKEKRETATLKCYPIPRHDTVYWYQQGPGQDPQFLISFYEKMQSDKGSIPDRFSAQQFSDYHSELNMSSLELGDSALYFCASSFSQRGAGETQYFGPGTRLLVL.

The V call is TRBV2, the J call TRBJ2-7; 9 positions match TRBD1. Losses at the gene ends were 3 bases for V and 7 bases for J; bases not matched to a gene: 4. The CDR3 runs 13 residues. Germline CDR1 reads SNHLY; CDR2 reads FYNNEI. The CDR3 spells CASSEGGQGEQYF. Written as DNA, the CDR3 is TGTGCCAGCAGTGAGGGGGGACAGGGAGAGCAGTACTTC.

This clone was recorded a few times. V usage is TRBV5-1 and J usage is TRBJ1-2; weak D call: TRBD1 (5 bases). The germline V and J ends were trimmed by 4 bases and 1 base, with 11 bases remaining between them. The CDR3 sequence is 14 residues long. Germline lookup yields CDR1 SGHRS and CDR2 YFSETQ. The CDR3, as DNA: TGCGCCAGCAGCCCCCAGACAGATAACTATGGCTACACCTTC. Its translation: CASSPQTDNYGYTF.

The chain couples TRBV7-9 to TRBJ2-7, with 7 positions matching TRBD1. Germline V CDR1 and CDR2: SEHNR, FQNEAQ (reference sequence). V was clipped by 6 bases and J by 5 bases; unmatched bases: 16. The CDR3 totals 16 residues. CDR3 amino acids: CASSSTTGKSGNEQYF. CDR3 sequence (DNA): TGTGCCAGCAGTTCCACGACAGGGAAGAGTGGGAACGAGCAGTACTTC. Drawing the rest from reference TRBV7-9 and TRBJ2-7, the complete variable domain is DTGVSQNPRHKITKRGQNVTFRCDPISEHNRLYWYRQTLGQGPEFLTYFQNEAQLEKSRLLSDRFSAERPKGSFSTLEIQRTEQGDSAMYLCASSSTTGKSGNEQYFGPGTRLTVT.

The CDR3 region has the DNA TGTGCCAGCAGTTACTCGTGGACAGGGATGGTGGACGAGCAGTACTTC. Translation: CASSYSWTGMVDEQYF. The chain joins TRBV6-6 to TRBJ2-7, with 8 bases that match TRBD1. The germline CDR1 and CDR2 sequences are MNHNY and SVGAGI (reference sequence). This CDR3 contains 16 residues. V was clipped by 0 bases and J by 5 bases; unmatched bases: 9.

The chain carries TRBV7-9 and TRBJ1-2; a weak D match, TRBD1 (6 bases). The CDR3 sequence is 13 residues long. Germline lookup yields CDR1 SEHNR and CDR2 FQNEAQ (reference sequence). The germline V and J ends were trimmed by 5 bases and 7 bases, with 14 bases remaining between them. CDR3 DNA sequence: TGTGCCAGCAGCACCACAGGGTACGGTGGCTACACCTTC. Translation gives CASSTTGYGGYTF.

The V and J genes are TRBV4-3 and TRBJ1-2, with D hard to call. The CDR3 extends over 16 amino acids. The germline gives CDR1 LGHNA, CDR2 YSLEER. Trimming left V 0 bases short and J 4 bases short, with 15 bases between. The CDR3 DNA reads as TGCGCCAGCAGCCAAGATCAAGCAGGTGGAATCTATGGCTACACCTTC. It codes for CASSQDQAGGIYGYTF.

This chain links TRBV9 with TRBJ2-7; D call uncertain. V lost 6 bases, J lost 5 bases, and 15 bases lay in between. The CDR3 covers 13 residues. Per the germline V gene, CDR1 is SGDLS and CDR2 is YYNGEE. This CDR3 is CASNLAETDEQYF. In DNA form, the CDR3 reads TGTGCCAGCAATCTGGCGGAGACTGACGAGCAGTACTTC.

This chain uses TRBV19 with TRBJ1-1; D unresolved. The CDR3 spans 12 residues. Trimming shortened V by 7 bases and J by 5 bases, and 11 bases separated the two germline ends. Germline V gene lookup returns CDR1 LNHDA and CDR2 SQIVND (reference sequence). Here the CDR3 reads CASKEEWTEAFF. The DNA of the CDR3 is TGTGCCAGTAAGGAGGAGTGGACTGAAGCTTTCTTT.

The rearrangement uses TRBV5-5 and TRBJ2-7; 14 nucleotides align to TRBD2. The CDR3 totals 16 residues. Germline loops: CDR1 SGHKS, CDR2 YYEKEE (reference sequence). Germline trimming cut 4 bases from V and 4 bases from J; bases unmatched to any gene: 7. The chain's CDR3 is CASSRGLAGAIYEQYF. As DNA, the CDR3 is TGTGCCAGCAGCCGGGGACTAGCGGGGGCCATTTACGAGCAGTACTTC.

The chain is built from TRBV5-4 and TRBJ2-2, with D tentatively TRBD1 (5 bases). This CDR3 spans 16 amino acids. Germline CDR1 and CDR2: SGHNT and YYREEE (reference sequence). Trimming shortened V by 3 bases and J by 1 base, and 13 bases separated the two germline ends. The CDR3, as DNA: TGTGCCAGCAGCTATCATACAGGTTTGAACACCGGGGAGCTGTTTTTT. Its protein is CASSYHTGLNTGELFF.

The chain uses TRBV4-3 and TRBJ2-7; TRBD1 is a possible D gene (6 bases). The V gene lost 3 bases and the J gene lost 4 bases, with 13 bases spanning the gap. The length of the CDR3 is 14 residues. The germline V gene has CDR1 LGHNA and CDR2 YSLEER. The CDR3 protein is CASSHETGWYEQYF. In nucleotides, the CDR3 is TGCGCCAGCAGCCATGAGACAGGCTGGTACGAGCAGTACTTC.

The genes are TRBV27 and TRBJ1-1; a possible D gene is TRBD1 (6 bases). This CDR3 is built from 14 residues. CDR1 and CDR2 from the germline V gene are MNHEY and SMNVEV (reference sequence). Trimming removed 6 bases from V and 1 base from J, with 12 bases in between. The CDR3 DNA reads TGTGCCAGCAGCCGCATACAGGGGAACACTGAAGCTTTCTTT. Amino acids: CASSRIQGNTEAFF.